The 10 T cell receptor beta chains below come from one sample, sequenced in a study of T cells after posttransplantation cyclophosphamide. Only in-frame clones appear in the TCRdb table, and some are missing; sequencing was by immunoSEQ multiplex PCR. Singletons are absent from the sample, which has some 43,000 clones. Sequenced input: PBMCs. These receptors were collected from a man aged 35-49 years in good health, CMV-negative, and a related stem cell transplant donor.

This clone occurred many times. The chain links TRBV15 to TRBJ2-7, with TRBD2 matching over 7 bases. The CDR3 length is 13 residues. The V segment lost 5 bases and the J segment 3 bases; nucleotides outside the gene matches: 4. CDR1 is LNHNV, CDR2 YYDKDF, per germline (reference sequence). The CDR3 protein is CATSPGEGYEQYF. In DNA form, the CDR3 reads TGTGCCACCAGCCCTGGGGAGGGCTACGAGCAGTACTTC.

The genes are TRBV25-1 and TRBJ2-1; unclear D gene. In germline, CDR1 is MGHDK, CDR2 SYGVNS. V was cut by 2 bases and J by 3 bases, with 8 bases left in between. The CDR3 consists of 14 residues. The CDR3 DNA follows: TGTGCCAGCAGTGAACAGGATCGCTACAATGAGCAGTTCTTC. This sequence encodes CASSEQDRYNEQFF.

In this sample, this clone turned up many times. The rearrangement uses TRBV15 and TRBJ1-1; D perhaps matches TRBD1 (5 bases). The germline CDR1 and CDR2 sequences are LNHNV and YYDKDF (reference sequence). This CDR3 has 11 amino acids. V was trimmed by 6 bases and J by 6 bases, leaving 8 bases between them. The CDR3 nucleotides read TGTGCCACCAGAGGAGGGGCTGAAGCTTTCTTT. As protein: CATRGGAEAFF.

This clone was observed at least ten times. V gene TRBV30 combines with J gene TRBJ1-5, with a tentative D call TRBD1 (6 bases). The V and J ends lost 3 bases and 3 bases respectively, with 15 bases between them. The CDR3 is 15 amino acids. Germline V gene data show CDR1 as GTSNPN and CDR2 as SVGIG (reference sequence). CDR3 sequence: CAWRLPGQPNQPQHF. The CDR3 DNA is TGTGCCTGGAGGTTACCCGGACAGCCCAATCAGCCCCAGCATTTT.

This clone was detected many times. The chain uses TRBV5-1 and TRBJ2-3, with TRBD2 identical over 10 bases. Germline values: CDR1 SGHRS, CDR2 YFSETQ. CDR3 size: 15 residues. The trim removed 3 bases at V and 2 bases at J, leaving 3 bases unmatched. The CDR3 DNA reads as TGCGCCAGCAGCTCTAGCGGGAGAGTCACAGATACGCAGTATTTT. Protein sequence: CASSSSGRVTDTQYF.

This clone was observed at least ten times. The chain is built from TRBV5-6 and TRBJ2-1; TRBD2 is a possible D gene (6 bases). Germline V CDR1 and CDR2: SGHDT, YYEEEE. This CDR3 comprises 14 residues. Trimming stripped 6 bases from V and 2 bases from J, with 12 bases between. The CDR3 sequence: CASNPAGTYNEQFF. CDR3 DNA sequence: TGTGCCAGCAATCCCGCGGGGACCTACAATGAGCAGTTCTTC.

This clone was picked up many times. The V call is TRBV5-4, the J call TRBJ2-3; maybe TRBD2 (5 bases). Germline V lookup: CDR1 SGHNT, CDR2 YYREEE (reference sequence). Trimming shortened V by 3 bases and J by 10 bases, and 15 bases separated the two germline ends. The CDR3 is 13 amino acids. For the CDR3, the DNA is TGTGCCAGCAGCTCGGAGCTAACCGGGGCGCAGTATTTT. Translated: CASSSELTGAQYF.

This clone was observed many times. The chain couples TRBV5-1 to TRBJ1-2, with 8 bases lining up with TRBD1. Losses at the gene ends were 4 bases for V and 5 bases for J; bases not matched to a gene: 10. The germline V gene has CDR1 SGHRS and CDR2 YFSETQ. The CDR3 runs to 15 residues. The CDR3 is CASSPMGQASYGYTF. In DNA form, the CDR3 reads TGCGCCAGCAGCCCGATGGGACAGGCTTCATATGGCTACACCTTC.

This clone was picked up many times. This rearrangement joins TRBV30 to TRBJ2-2, with D perhaps TRBD2 (5 bases). This CDR3 is 14 amino acids long. Looked up from germline, CDR1 is GTSNPN and CDR2 is SVGIG (reference sequence). The V gene lost 7 bases and the J gene lost 0 bases, with 12 bases spanning the gap. The CDR3 spells CASPLASNTGELFF. The CDR3, as DNA: TGTGCCTCGCCATTAGCGTCGAACACCGGGGAGCTGTTTTTT.

This clone occurred many times. The same CDR3 is also encoded by other DNA sequences in this sample. V and J are TRBV14 and TRBJ2-1, with a tentative D call TRBD1 (5 bases). The V end was cut by 4 bases, the J end by 1 base, with 11 bases between. CDR1 is SGHDN, CDR2 FVKESK, per germline. This CDR3 comprises 15 residues. The CDR3 here is CASSLVAGSYNEQFF. In DNA form, the CDR3 reads TGTGCCAGCAGCCTAGTCGCAGGGTCCTACAATGAGCAGTTCTTC. Supplemented by reference TRBV14 and TRBJ2-1, the full variable domain reads EAGVTQFPSHSVIEKGQTVTLRCDPISGHDNLYWYRRVMGKEIKFLLHFVKESKQDESGMPNNRFLAERTGGTYSTLKVQPAELEDSGVYFCASSLVAGSYNEQFFGPGTRLTVL.